This TCR beta chain was retrieved from a study of Graves' ophthalmopathy and Graves' hyperthyroidism. RNA served as the template for amplifying TCR beta CDR3 regions. RT-PCR was first run with HTBI primers, then multiplex PCR in a second round. TCRdb analysed the multiplex PCR reads with MiXCR anew, one entry per CDR3 protein. The sample has approximately 480,000 distinct CDR3 sequences, approximately 15% seen once. The V and J ends lost 6 bases and 7 bases respectively, with 13 bases between them. The CDR3 is 14 amino acids. Germline CDR1 and CDR2: MDHEN and SYDVKM. The sequencing sample was made of blood. This chain connects TRBV28 to TRBJ1-6; D is unresolved. This TCR came from a woman aged 25 to 39 with Graves' ophthalmopathy. The CDR3: CASSPSGVNSPLHF. DNA of the CDR3: TGTGCCAGCAGCCCCTCGGGAGTAAATTCACCCCTCCACTTT.